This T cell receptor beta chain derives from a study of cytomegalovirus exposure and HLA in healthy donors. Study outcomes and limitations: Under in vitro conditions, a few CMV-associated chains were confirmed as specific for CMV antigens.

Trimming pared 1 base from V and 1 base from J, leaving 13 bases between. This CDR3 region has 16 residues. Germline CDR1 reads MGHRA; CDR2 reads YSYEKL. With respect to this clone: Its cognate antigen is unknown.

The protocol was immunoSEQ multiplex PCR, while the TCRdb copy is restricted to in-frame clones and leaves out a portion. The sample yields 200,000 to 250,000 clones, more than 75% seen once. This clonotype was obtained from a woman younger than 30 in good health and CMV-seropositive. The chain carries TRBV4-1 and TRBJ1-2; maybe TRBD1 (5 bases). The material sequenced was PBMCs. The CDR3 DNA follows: TGCGCCAGCAGCCAAGTGAGTCTGGGGGGTAACTATGGCTACACCTTC. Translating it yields CASSQVSLGGNYGYTF.